This passage covers 30 T cell receptor beta chains from one sample sequenced in a study of high-grade serous ovarian cancer treatment subgroups (dated by TCRdb to the early 2020s). Tumor samples were collected prior to definitive surgery or chemotherapy. Library construction relied on the immunoSEQ multiplex PCR assay. Drawn from immuneACCESS, this table holds only the in-frame rearrangements with V and J called that TCRdb kept. Clones are partly lost; checked studies trace under half to an unresolved V gene and leave the rest unexplained. The sample table lists some 40,000 clones, 70% to 80% of them with a count of one. Jointly, the top ten make up approximately 3% of the sample. The sequencing sample was made of tumor tissue. The receptors come from a human donor with high-grade serous ovarian cancer.

The chain is built from TRBV28 and TRBJ2-7; 11 bases map to TRBD1. J gave up 3 bases and V 6 bases, and 7 bases lay outside the gene matches. Germline lookup yields CDR1 MDHEN and CDR2 SYDVKM. The CDR3 consists of 15 residues. The CDR3 loop reads CASRSGTGGNYEQYF. Written as DNA, the CDR3 is TGTGCCAGCAGGTCCGGGACAGGGGGAAACTACGAGCAGTACTTC.

V gene TRBV19 combines with J gene TRBJ2-3; TRBD2 is a possible D gene (6 bases). CDR1 is LNHDA, CDR2 SQIVND, per germline (reference sequence). Trimming took 9 bases from V and 3 from J, leaving 16 bases between them. The CDR3 totals 14 residues. The CDR3 spells CASQRAGRTDTQYF. As DNA, the CDR3 is TGTGCCAGCCAGCGGGCAGGGCGGACAGATACGCAGTATTTT. Variable domain in full (rest from reference TRBV19 and TRBJ2-3): DGGITQSPKYLFRKEGQNVTLSCEQNLNHDAMYWYRQDPGQGLRLIYYSQIVNDFQKGDIAEGYSVSREKKESFPLTVTSAQKNPTAFYLCASQRAGRTDTQYFGPGTRLTVL.

The chain is built from TRBV19 and TRBJ1-5; D may be TRBD1 (5 bases). The CDR3 extends over 12 amino acids. V was trimmed by 6 bases and J by 7 bases, leaving 10 bases between them. The germline CDR1 and CDR2 sequences are LNHDA and SQIVND (reference sequence). CDR3 residues: CASRTDIQPQHF. The CDR3 nucleotides read TGTGCCAGTAGGACGGACATCCAGCCCCAGCATTTT.

In its sample, this clone was seen a few times. The CDR3 DNA sequence: TGTGCCAGCAGTGAAAAGTCCCCCAACACTGAAGCTTTCTTT. Its translation is CASSEKSPNTEAFF. The rearrangement joins TRBV6-4 to TRBJ1-1; D is unresolved. Trimming removed 3 bases from V and 2 bases from J, with 10 bases in between. Per the germline V gene, CDR1 is MRHNA and CDR2 is SNTAGT. CDR3 length: 14 amino acids.

The chain links TRBV27 to TRBJ2-7; TRBD2 matches 11 bases. Per germline, CDR1 MNHEY and CDR2 SMNVEV (reference sequence). The CDR3 loop spans 12 amino acids. V lost 8 bases to trimming and J lost 3 bases; unmatched junction nucleotides: 0. CDR3 coding DNA: TGTGCCAGCGGGACTAGCGGCTACGAGCAGTACTTC. Translation gives CASGTSGYEQYF.

This clone was picked up a small number of times. The V and J genes are TRBV7-2 and TRBJ1-1; D is possibly TRBD1 (5 bases). V dropped 5 bases and J dropped 5 bases, with 12 bases sitting between them. CDR3 length: 13 amino acids. CDR1 is SGHTA and CDR2 is FQGNSA in the germline V gene. The CDR3 region is CASSASGITEAFF. The CDR3 DNA reads as TGTGCCAGCAGCGCTTCAGGGATAACTGAAGCTTTCTTT.

V is TRBV29-1 and J is TRBJ1-2; D gene unclear. Germline V gene lookup returns CDR1 SQVTM and CDR2 ANQGSEA. V shed 5 bases and J shed 1 base, with 8 bases lying between them. The CDR3 extends over 12 amino acids. This chain's CDR3 is CSVFGDNYGYTF. CDR3 nucleotide sequence: TGCAGCGTTTTTGGGGATAACTATGGCTACACCTTC.

The DNA for the CDR3 is TGCGCCAGCAGCCAAGCGGGAGTTTCCTACAATGAGCAGTTCTTC. Translated, it gives CASSQAGVSYNEQFF. The rearrangement joins TRBV4-1 to TRBJ2-1; possibly TRBD2 for D (6 bases). The CDR3 loop spans 15 amino acids. Per the germline V gene, CDR1 is MGHRA and CDR2 is YSYEKL. Deletions cut 1 base from V and 1 base from J, with 8 bases between.

The V call is TRBV19, the J call TRBJ2-7; 7 bases line up with TRBD1. With V trimmed by 4 bases and J by 4 bases, 7 bases remained unmatched. Germline CDR1 and CDR2: LNHDA and SQIVND (reference sequence). The length of the CDR3 is 14 residues. The CDR3 sequence is CASSRGNRGYEQYF. CDR3 DNA: TGTGCCAGTAGTAGGGGGAACAGGGGATACGAGCAGTACTTC.

This clone was observed a single time. The V gene is TRBV6-5, the J gene TRBJ1-3, with D possibly TRBD1 on 5 matching bases. V lost 8 bases and J 0 bases, leaving 14 bases between the germline ends. CDR1 is MNHEY and CDR2 is SVGAGI in the germline V gene. This CDR3 contains 15 residues. In nucleotides, the CDR3 is TGTGCCAGCTCGGGGGGTTATAGCTCTGGAAACACCATATATTTT. It is translated as CASSGGYSSGNTIYF.

V is TRBV28 and J is TRBJ2-7; tentatively, D is TRBD1 or TRBD2 (5 bases each). The V gene's germline CDR1 is MDHEN and CDR2 SYDVKM. Trimming pared 5 bases from V and 4 bases from J, leaving 18 bases between. This CDR3 has 15 residues. In DNA form, the CDR3 reads TGTGCCAGCAGTGACCCGGGACGGATCGATTACGAGCAGTACTTC. Its protein is CASSDPGRIDYEQYF.

This chain joins TRBV6-5 and TRBJ1-1, with unresolved D. V dropped 3 bases and J dropped 1 base, with 12 bases sitting between them. This CDR3 has 15 amino acids. CDR1 is MNHEY and CDR2 is SVGAGI in the germline V gene. The CDR3 spells CASSYARNKNTEAFF. The CDR3 DNA reads as TGTGCCAGCAGTTATGCTCGGAATAAGAACACTGAAGCTTTCTTT.

V usage is TRBV28 and J usage is TRBJ2-1; no clear D. V was cut by 7 bases and J by 0 bases, with 7 bases left in between. The germline gives CDR1 MDHEN, CDR2 SYDVKM. The CDR3 extends over 13 amino acids. The chain's CDR3 is CASTPSSYNEQFF. CDR3 sequence (DNA): TGTGCCAGCACACCCAGCTCCTACAATGAGCAGTTCTTC.

The gene calls are TRBV7-2 and TRBJ1-2, with no clear D. The germline gives CDR1 SGHTA, CDR2 FQGNSA. V dropped 0 bases and J dropped 4 bases, with 9 bases sitting between them. The CDR3 has 14 residues. CDR3: CASSLAIGLYGYTF. The CDR3 coding sequence is TGTGCCAGCAGCTTAGCCATCGGCCTCTATGGCTACACCTTC.

This clone was observed a single time. The rearrangement links TRBV10-3 to TRBJ2-2; maybe TRBD1 (5 bases). Germline CDR1 is ENHRY and CDR2 is SYGVKD. This CDR3 is 14 amino acids long. Trimming cost V 4 bases and J 2 bases, with 8 bases left between them. CDR3 protein: CAISGGRNTGELFF. CDR3 DNA: TGTGCCATCAGTGGGGGCAGAAACACCGGGGAGCTGTTTTTT.

This clone was detected once. At one end the junction does not follow the germline gene, possibly because of a read error. V gene TRBV5-5 combines with J gene TRBJ2-3; 8 bases match TRBD1. Germline V gene sequence: CDR1 SGHKS, CDR2 YYEKEE (reference sequence). This CDR3 comprises 14 residues. This CDR3 reads CASSQDRAGDTQYF. CDR3 coding DNA: TGCGCCAGCAGCCAGGACAGGGCAGGAGATACGCAGTATTTT.

The table lists this clone with a count of one. The rearrangement links TRBV28 to TRBJ2-1; D is ambiguous. This CDR3 is 11 amino acids long. Germline CDR1 and CDR2: MDHEN and SYDVKM. Trimming took 3 bases from V and 9 from J, leaving 6 bases between them. The CDR3 loop is CASSLSGEQFF. CDR3 in DNA: TGTGCCAGCAGTTTGAGTGGTGAGCAGTTCTTC.

The rearrangement links TRBV18 to TRBJ2-3; TRBD2 matches at 9 bases. The CDR3 extends over 15 amino acids. V lost 6 bases and J lost 2; bases outside the gene matches: 6. Per the germline V gene, CDR1 is KGHSH and CDR2 is LQKENI. CDR3 protein: CASSPRTSDTDTQYF. The CDR3 DNA reads TGTGCCAGCTCGCCTCGGACTAGCGACACAGATACGCAGTATTTT.

The chain couples TRBV7-8 to TRBJ2-7, with 12 positions matching TRBD2. The CDR3 is 17 amino acids. V lost 1 base to trimming and J lost 2 bases; unmatched junction nucleotides: 6. Per germline, CDR1 SGHVS and CDR2 FQNEAQ. In nucleotides, the CDR3 is TGTGCCAGCAGCTTAGAACTAGCGGGAGGCATCGCCTACGAGCAGTACTTC. Translating it yields CASSLELAGGIAYEQYF.

The rearrangement links TRBV19 to TRBJ2-5, with D possibly matching TRBD2 (6 bases). The CDR3 has 14 amino acids. Trimming pared 3 bases from V and 2 bases from J, leaving 10 bases between. CDR1 is LNHDA, CDR2 SQIVND, per germline (reference sequence). CDR3 bases: TGTGCCAGTAGTATTCGGGGGTATCAAGAGACCCAGTACTTC. Translating gives CASSIRGYQETQYF.

This clone was detected only a few times. The V gene is TRBV5-1, the J gene TRBJ1-5, with D maybe TRBD1 (5 bases). Germline CDR1 and CDR2: SGHRS and YFSETQ. The V end was cut by 2 bases, the J end by 8 bases, with 11 bases between. The CDR3 extends over 13 amino acids. The CDR3 nucleotides read TGCGCCAGCAGCTTCGGAGGGACTGAGCCCCAGCATTTT. Translating it yields CASSFGGTEPQHF.

The chain is built from TRBV10-3 and TRBJ1-5; D is uncertain. Germline CDR1 reads ENHRY; CDR2 reads SYGVKD. V was cut by 6 bases and J by 5 bases, with 17 bases left in between. The CDR3 is made up of 15 amino acids. CDR3 residues: CAISDARAADQPQHF. CDR3 nucleotide sequence: TGTGCCATCAGCGACGCCCGGGCCGCAGATCAGCCCCAGCATTTT.

The chain combines TRBV6-1 with TRBJ2-5; 8 bases are a match to TRBD1. The V gene end was trimmed by 3 bases and the J gene end by 3 bases; junction bases not matched to a gene: 3. The CDR3 spans 14 residues. The germline gives CDR1 MNHNS, CDR2 SASEGT. This CDR3 reads CASSEIQGEETQYF. The DNA for the CDR3 is TGTGCCAGCAGTGAGATACAGGGGGAAGAGACCCAGTACTTC.

The chain carries TRBV28 and TRBJ1-1, with 7 bases matching TRBD1. Germline V gives CDR1 MDHEN, CDR2 SYDVKM. V was pared by 4 bases and J by 7 bases, with 12 bases of the junction left unmatched. CDR3 size: 15 residues. CDR3 nucleotide sequence: TGTGCCAGCAGTTCCGGGGGGGACAGAAATTATGAAGCTTTCTTT. Translation: CASSSGGDRNYEAFF.

The count of this clone is one. CDR3 protein: CASSPTPGTGGSYEQYF. As DNA, the CDR3 is TGTGCCAGCAGTCCAACCCCCGGGACAGGGGGCTCCTACGAGCAGTACTTC. This chain uses TRBV28 with TRBJ2-7; 11 bases agree with TRBD1. J lost 0 bases, V lost 5 bases, and 9 bases had no gene match. This CDR3 comprises 17 residues. Germline V gives CDR1 MDHEN, CDR2 SYDVKM.

This sequence joins TRBV7-9 and TRBJ2-2; D may be TRBD1 (5 bases). V was trimmed by 5 bases and J by 6 bases, leaving 7 bases between them. Per germline, CDR1 SEHNR and CDR2 FQNEAQ (reference sequence). The CDR3 sequence is 12 residues long. CDR3 DNA: TGTGCCAGCAGCCCAGGGTCCGGGGAGCTGTTTTTT. This translates into CASSPGSGELFF. Full variable domain (outside the CDR3, taken from reference TRBV7-9 and TRBJ2-2): DTGVSQNPRHKITKRGQNVTFRCDPISEHNRLYWYRQTLGQGPEFLTYFQNEAQLEKSRLLSDRFSAERPKGSFSTLEIQRTEQGDSAMYLCASSPGSGELFFGEGSRLTVL.

The chain joins TRBV28 to TRBJ2-2; 11 bases fit TRBD2. The CDR3 runs 19 residues. Germline V lookup: CDR1 MDHEN, CDR2 SYDVKM. J gave up 4 bases and V 6 bases, and 16 bases lay outside the gene matches. The CDR3 DNA reads as TGTGCCAGCAGCCTGGCGACAGGGTCACTAGCGGGAGTCACCGGGGAGCTGTTTTTT. It specifies CASSLATGSLAGVTGELFF.

V is TRBV30 and J is TRBJ1-2; no definite D call. Trimming left V 2 bases short and J 8 bases short, with 15 bases between. Germline V gene lookup returns CDR1 GTSNPN and CDR2 SVGIG (reference sequence). The CDR3 has 13 amino acids. Here the CDR3 reads CAWSTGPGGGYTF. CDR3 coding DNA: TGTGCCTGGAGTACGGGTCCAGGCGGGGGCTACACCTTC.

This chain connects TRBV5-4 to TRBJ1-2; tentative D call: TRBD1 (6 bases). The CDR3 sequence is 13 residues long. The germline V and J ends were trimmed by 3 bases and 4 bases, with 10 bases remaining between them. CDR1 and CDR2 (germline): SGHNT, YYREEE (reference sequence). The CDR3 DNA follows: TGTGCCAGCAGCTCCGACAGGCTCTATGGCTACACCTTC. Translated, it gives CASSSDRLYGYTF.

V usage is TRBV9 and J usage is TRBJ2-3, with 7 bases that match TRBD2. The CDR3 is made up of 16 amino acids. Germline CDR1 is SGDLS and CDR2 is YYNGEE. J lost 0 bases, V lost 1 base, and 5 bases had no gene match. CDR3 loop: CASSVSSGSSTDTQYF. The CDR3 coding sequence is TGTGCCAGCAGCGTATCTAGCGGATCTAGCACAGATACGCAGTATTTT.